This passage covers 4 T cell receptor beta chains from one sample sequenced in a study of CD8+ T cells in alopecia areata. Isolated RNA was reverse transcribed into cDNA used as the sequencing template. The table came from immunoSEQ multiplex PCR; TCRdb's copy has only in-frame clones and leaves some out. The sample shows 100,000 to 150,000 clones, under 40% of them seen only once. Sequenced sample: CD4+ T cells sorted from blood. These receptors were obtained from a human donor with alopecia areata.

The rearrangement uses TRBV7-2 and TRBJ2-3; D is possibly TRBD1 (6 bases). The germline gives CDR1 SGHTA, CDR2 FQGNSA. V dropped 5 bases and J dropped 2 bases, with 11 bases sitting between them. This CDR3 comprises 14 residues. This chain's CDR3 is CASSEGGATDTQYF. CDR3 DNA: TGTGCCAGCAGCGAAGGGGGAGCCACAGATACGCAGTATTTT. Using reference TRBV7-2 and TRBJ2-3 for the parts outside the CDR3, the full variable domain is GAGVSQSPSNKVTEKGKDVELRCDPISGHTALYWYRQSLGQGLEFLIYFQGNSAPDKSGLPSDRFSAERTGGSVSTLTIQRTQQEDSAVYLCASSEGGATDTQYFGPGTRLTVL.

In this sample, this clone turned up a few times. The rearrangement uses TRBV29-1 and TRBJ2-3, with 8 positions matching TRBD1. Germline lookup yields CDR1 SQVTM and CDR2 ANQGSEA. V shed 7 bases and J 1 base; nucleotides not matched to a gene: 4. The CDR3 is made up of 13 amino acids. The CDR3 here is CSAQGAGTDTQYF. In nucleotides, the CDR3 is TGCAGCGCTCAGGGGGCCGGCACAGATACGCAGTATTTT.

The J gene is TRBJ1-1, the V gene TRBV29-1, with TRBD1 matching over 9 bases. Germline values: CDR1 SQVTM, CDR2 ANQGSEA. V dropped 8 bases and J dropped 0; count of bases not matched to a gene: 7. The CDR3 is 14 amino acids. The CDR3, as DNA: TGCAGCATATACAGGGGGCCTGTGAACACTGAAGCTTTCTTT. The encoded protein is CSIYRGPVNTEAFF.

This clone was seen a few times. The rearrangement links TRBV28 to TRBJ2-4, with TRBD2 matching over 7 bases. Germline V gene sequence: CDR1 MDHEN, CDR2 SYDVKM. The V segment lost 6 bases and the J segment 1 base; nucleotides outside the gene matches: 3. This CDR3 has 14 amino acids. The CDR3 is CASRPGGAKNIQYF. The CDR3 DNA reads as TGTGCCAGCAGACCCGGGGGGGCCAAAAACATTCAGTACTTC.